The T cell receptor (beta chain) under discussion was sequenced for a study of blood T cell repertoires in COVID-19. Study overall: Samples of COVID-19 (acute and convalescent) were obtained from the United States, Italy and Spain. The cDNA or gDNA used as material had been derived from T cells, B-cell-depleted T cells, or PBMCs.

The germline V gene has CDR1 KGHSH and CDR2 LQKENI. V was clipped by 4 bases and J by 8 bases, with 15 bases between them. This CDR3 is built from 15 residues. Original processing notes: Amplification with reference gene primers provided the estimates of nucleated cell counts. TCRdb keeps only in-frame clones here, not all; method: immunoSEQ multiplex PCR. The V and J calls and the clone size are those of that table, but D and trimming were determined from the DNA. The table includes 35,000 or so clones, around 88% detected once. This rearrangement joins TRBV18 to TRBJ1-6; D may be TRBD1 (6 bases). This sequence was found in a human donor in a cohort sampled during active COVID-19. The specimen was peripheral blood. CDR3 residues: CASSRGLTDDSPLHF. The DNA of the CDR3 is TGTGCCAGCTCACGGGGGCTCACGGATGATTCACCCCTCCACTTT.